This paragraph reports one T cell receptor beta chain. This specimen belongs to a study of blood T cell repertoires in COVID-19. Assay: immunoSEQ multiplex PCR; the TCRdb copy retains only in-frame clones and omits some. The profile shows about 190,000 clones, roughly 84% of them singletons. CDR1 and CDR2 from the germline V gene are LNHNV and YYDKDF (reference sequence). V lost 2 bases to trimming and J lost 7 bases, with 20 bases between them. The CDR3 loop spans 16 amino acids. This TCR came from a human donor in a cohort sampled during active COVID-19. The rearrangement joins TRBV15 to TRBJ2-5, with a weak D call TRBD1 (8 bases). The sample was peripheral blood. The CDR3 DNA sequence: TGTGCCACCAGCAGATTCGGACAGGGAGGGTCCTGGACCCAGTACTTC. Translating gives CATSRFGQGGSWTQYF.